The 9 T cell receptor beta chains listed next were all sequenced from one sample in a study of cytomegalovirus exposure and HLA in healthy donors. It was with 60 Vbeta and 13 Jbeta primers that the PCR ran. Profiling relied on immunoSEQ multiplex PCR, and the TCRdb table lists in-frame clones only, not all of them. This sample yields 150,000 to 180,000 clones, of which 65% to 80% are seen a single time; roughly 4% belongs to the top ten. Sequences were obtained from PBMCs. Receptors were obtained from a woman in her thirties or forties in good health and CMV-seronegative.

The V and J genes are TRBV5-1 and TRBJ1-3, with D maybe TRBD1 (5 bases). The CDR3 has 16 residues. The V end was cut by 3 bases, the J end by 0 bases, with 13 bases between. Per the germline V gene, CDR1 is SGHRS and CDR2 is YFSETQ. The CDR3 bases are TGCGCCAGCAGCTCTTTGGGGCCTATCTCTGGAAACACCATATATTTT. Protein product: CASSSLGPISGNTIYF.

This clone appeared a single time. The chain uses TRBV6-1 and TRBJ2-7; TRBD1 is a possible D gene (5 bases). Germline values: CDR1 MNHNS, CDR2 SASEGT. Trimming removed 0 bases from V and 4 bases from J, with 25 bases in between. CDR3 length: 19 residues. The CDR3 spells CASSEAAPALWTQSYEQYF. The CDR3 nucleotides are TGTGCCAGCAGTGAAGCGGCGCCAGCTCTGTGGACACAATCTTACGAGCAGTACTTC.

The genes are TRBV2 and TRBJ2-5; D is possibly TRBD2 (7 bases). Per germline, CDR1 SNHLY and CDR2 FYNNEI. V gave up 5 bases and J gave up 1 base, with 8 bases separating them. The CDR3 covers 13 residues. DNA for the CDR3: TGTGCCAGCAGTCGGGGGGCCCAAGAGACCCAGTACTTC. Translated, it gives CASSRGAQETQYF.

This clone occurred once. In DNA, the CDR3 is TGTGCCAGCAGCTTGGCGGAGGCACGCCTGAACACTGAAGCTTTCTTT. Protein sequence: CASSLAEARLNTEAFF. J is TRBJ1-1 and V is TRBV5-6; D remains unclear. Germline V gives CDR1 SGHDT, CDR2 YYEEEE. This CDR3 spans 16 amino acids. V dropped 0 bases and J dropped 0 bases, with 12 bases sitting between them.

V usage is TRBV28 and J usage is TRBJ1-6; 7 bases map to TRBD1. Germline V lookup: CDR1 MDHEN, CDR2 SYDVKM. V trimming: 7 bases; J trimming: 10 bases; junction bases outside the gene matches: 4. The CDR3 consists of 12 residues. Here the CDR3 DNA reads TGTGCCAGCACCCAGGGGGAATCACCCCTCCACTTT. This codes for CASTQGESPLHF.

The CDR3: CASSYSRDFYGYTF. As DNA, the CDR3 is TGTGCCAGCAGTTACTCCCGGGACTTCTATGGCTACACCTTC. The chain combines TRBV6-5 with TRBJ1-2; D might be TRBD1 (5 bases). V lost 0 bases and J lost 4, with 9 bases in between. This CDR3 has 14 residues. Germline V gives CDR1 MNHEY, CDR2 SVGAGI.

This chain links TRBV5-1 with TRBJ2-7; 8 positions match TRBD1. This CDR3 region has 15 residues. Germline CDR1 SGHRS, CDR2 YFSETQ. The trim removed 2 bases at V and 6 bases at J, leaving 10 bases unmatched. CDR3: CASSFDVGQGGEQYF. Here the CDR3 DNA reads TGCGCCAGCAGCTTTGACGTCGGACAGGGTGGCGAGCAGTACTTC.

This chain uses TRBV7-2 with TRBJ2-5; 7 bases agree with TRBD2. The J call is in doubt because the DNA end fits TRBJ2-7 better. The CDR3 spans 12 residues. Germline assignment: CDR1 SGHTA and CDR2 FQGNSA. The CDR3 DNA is TGTGCCAGCAGCCAGACGGGAGGCGAGCAGTACTTC. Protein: CASSQTGGEQYF.

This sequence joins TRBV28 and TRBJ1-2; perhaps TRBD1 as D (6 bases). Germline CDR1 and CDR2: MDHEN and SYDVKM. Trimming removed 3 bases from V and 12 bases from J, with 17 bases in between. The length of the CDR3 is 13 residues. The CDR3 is CASSFWGRPFHTF. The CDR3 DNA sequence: TGTGCCAGCAGTTTCTGGGGGCGGCCTTTTCACACCTTC.